This entry is about one T cell receptor beta chain. Its target is unknown. The method was immunoSEQ multiplex PCR; TCRdb's version includes in-frame clones alone and lacks a portion of them. There are around 100,000 clones in the sample; 80% to 95% occur only once, and 0.15% lies in the top ten. The data originate from a study of siplizumab effects on memory and regulatory T cells. Notes on the study in general: An assignable phenotype, naive or memory, was missing from roughly 78-96% of proliferating CD4+ or CD8+ clones. Naive T cells were seen as more diverse than memory cells and as major alloresponse contributors. Siplizumab, the agent tested, significantly reduced alloreactive sequences traceable to unstimulated CD4+ memory cells.

The germline V gene encodes CDR1 ENHRY and CDR2 SYGVKD. V lost 5 bases and J 4 bases, leaving 14 bases between the germline ends. This CDR3 spans 14 amino acids. The chain carries TRBV10-3 and TRBJ2-5, with D perhaps TRBD1 (5 bases). Source material: CD4+ T cells sorted from blood. This TCR was recovered from a human donor in good health. The CDR3 spells CAISQGRGPETQYF. For the CDR3, the DNA is TGTGCCATCAGTCAGGGAAGGGGTCCAGAGACCCAGTACTTC.